Listed here is a single T cell receptor (beta chain). Its antigen is currently not known. Base qualities were left out, and no much larger clone turns up one base away. These data belong to a study of post-analysis software for immune sequencing data (dated by TCRdb to 2015 to 2017). Looking at the study overall: Disease courses on record covered relapsing-remitting, secondary progressive and progressive-relapsing multiple sclerosis, though some patients had no subtype annotation. A subset of samples was prepared in parallel using single-end sample barcoding, then pooled and co-amplified after Illumina adapter ligation. The multiple sclerosis patient repertoires were compared with some twelve previously published healthy control repertoires from donors aged about 6 to 28 years. The investigation overall reported the following: Compared with controls, multiple sclerosis patients had significantly lower normalized Chao1 diversity, a finding suggesting substantial peripheral T-cell clonal expansion. Strong co-clustering of samples prepared in the same batch was shown by direct clustering with F measure, prompting a batch-effect correction. Roughly 5 TRBV segments, including TRBV5-6, TRBV5-1 and TRBV20-1, were significantly more frequent in patients than controls. The multiple sclerosis patient group was slightly younger than the control group.

To demonstrate the VDJtools post-analysis software, TCR beta repertoires were profiled from the peripheral blood of about 13 young patients with multiple sclerosis. The patients with multiple sclerosis were children and adolescents between roughly 6 and 15 years of age. Libraries were prepared through PCR. The instrument was an Illumina HiSeq 2500. Unique molecular identifiers were incorporated into TCR beta cDNA libraries to reduce PCR and sequencing biases. Roughly 500,000 cDNA molecules were obtained for every 1 to 10 million input T cells, so each molecule roughly corresponded to one T cell. The patient libraries were prepared and sequenced with the same protocol used for the earlier healthy control dataset. Samples belonging to the same batch were prepared together, multiplexed and sequenced on a shared HiSeq lane. In the source study's methods: Raw barcoded reads were processed with MIGEC, and single-read molecular identifier groups were discarded before consensus assembly and CDR3 extraction. VDJtools was used for post-analysis of the clonotype tables, with diversity normalized by down-sampling every dataset to the smallest sample size. In repertoire overlap clustering, CDR3 amino acid sequences, but not nucleotide sequences, were matched to correct batch-related cross-sample contamination. TCRdb ran its own pipeline on the public reads, namely fastp trimming at Q25 and MiXCR clone calling, and kept in-frame beta chains. When rows share a CDR3 protein, they turn into one entry using the most common DNA and genes. These V and J calls originate from TCRdb's pipeline instead of the authors' own analysis. The sample yields hundreds of thousands of distinct CDR3 sequences; 59% were counted once. The ten biggest clones cover roughly 10% of the sample.

Inclusive of the bounding cysteine and phenylalanine, the CDR3 is 16 residues long. Only the CDR3 DNA stays, 48 bases, in frame from base 1. Unmatched junction bases come to 12, with V trimmed by 7 bases and J by 5 bases. Based on the germline V gene, the CDR1 and CDR2 sequences are SGHRS and YFSETQ. The clonotype comes from a girl aged 2-9 years with multiple sclerosis. In this chain, TRBV5-1 is recombined with TRBJ2-3; TRBD1 matches 11 bases in the middle. Material: blood. The nucleotide sequence is TGCGCCAGCCAACTGGTGGACAGGGGGCCGGGAGATACGCAGTATTTT. This translates into CASQLVDRGPGDTQYF.